The next 8 T cell receptor beta chains were all read from a single sample in a study of blood T cell repertoires in COVID-19. Generated by immunoSEQ multiplex PCR, the TCRdb table keeps only in-frame clones and is missing some. The sample carries about 150,000 clones, around 90% recorded once. The sequenced material came from peripheral blood. The receptors were sampled from a woman aged 60-75 years with active or convalescent COVID-19.

This chain links TRBV2 with TRBJ1-5; 9 nucleotides align to TRBD1. Per the germline V gene, CDR1 is SNHLY and CDR2 is FYNNEI. This CDR3 is built from 14 residues. V shed 5 bases and J 10 bases; nucleotides not matched to a gene: 9. The CDR3 sequence is CASSSRDRVKPQHF. The CDR3 DNA reads as TGTGCCAGCAGTAGCCGGGACAGGGTAAAACCCCAGCATTTT.

V gene TRBV15 combines with J gene TRBJ2-7, with 9 bases aligning to TRBD1. The CDR3 consists of 15 residues. Germline loops: CDR1 LNHNV, CDR2 YYDKDF (reference sequence). The V segment lost 1 base and the J segment 6 bases; nucleotides outside the gene matches: 7. The CDR3 loop reads CATSRGDRDLSEQYF. The CDR3 region has the DNA TGTGCCACCAGCAGAGGGGACAGGGACCTCTCCGAGCAGTACTTC.

The genes are TRBV30 and TRBJ2-5; tentative D call: TRBD2 (6 bases). Germline values: CDR1 GTSNPN, CDR2 SVGIG (reference sequence). The CDR3 is 18 amino acids. Trimming left V 0 bases short and J 1 base short, with 21 bases between. The CDR3 region has the DNA TGTGCCTGGAGTGTATCCTTACGTTACCAGCGGGCCCAAGAGACCCAGTACTTC. Translated: CAWSVSLRYQRAQETQYF.

This clone showed up just once. CDR3 nucleotides: TGCGCCAGCAGCAACTCCGGGACAGGCTATGGCTACACCTTC. Translated, it gives CASSNSGTGYGYTF. This rearrangement joins TRBV4-3 to TRBJ1-2; TRBD1 aligns across 8 bases. Germline V gene sequence: CDR1 LGHNA, CDR2 YSLEER. V lost 5 bases to trimming and J lost 4 bases; unmatched junction nucleotides: 6. This CDR3 spans 14 amino acids.

Concerning this clone: Other DNA sequences in this sample translate to the same CDR3. This chain joins TRBV4-3 and TRBJ2-5; D unclear. Germline V CDR1 and CDR2: LGHNA, YSLEER. Trimming took 1 base from V and 5 from J, leaving 8 bases between them. The CDR3 length is 13 residues. In DNA, the CDR3 is TGCGCCAGCAGCCAAGGAGGAGCGGAGACCCAGTACTTC. Protein product: CASSQGGAETQYF.

The chain carries TRBV7-8 and TRBJ1-1; weak D call: TRBD1 (5 bases). This CDR3 is 14 amino acids long. Germline CDR1 is SGHVS and CDR2 is FQNEAQ. Trimming removed 3 bases from V and 7 bases from J, with 15 bases in between. The CDR3 loop reads CASSFGGAGGEAFF. CDR3 DNA sequence: TGTGCCAGCAGCTTCGGAGGGGCGGGAGGTGAAGCTTTCTTT.

The chain is built from TRBV7-2 and TRBJ2-5; 10 positions match TRBD2. Germline-derived CDR1 and CDR2 are SGHTA and FQGNSA. This CDR3 is 16 amino acids long. V shed 2 bases, J shed 4 bases, and the junction held 7 bases outside the gene matches. CDR3 nucleotide sequence: TGTGCCAGCAGCTTAAGTACTAGCGGGACGGGAGAGACCCAGTACTTC. It encodes CASSLSTSGTGETQYF.

The CDR3 protein is CASRVTGEKTEAFF. CDR3 nucleotide sequence: TGTGCCAGCAGGGTAACGGGGGAGAAGACTGAAGCTTTCTTT. This sequence joins TRBV2 and TRBJ1-1; a weak D match, TRBD1 (5 bases). The CDR3 runs 14 residues. Trimming cost V 6 bases and J 5 bases, with 16 bases left between them. Germline-derived CDR1 and CDR2 are SNHLY and FYNNEI.